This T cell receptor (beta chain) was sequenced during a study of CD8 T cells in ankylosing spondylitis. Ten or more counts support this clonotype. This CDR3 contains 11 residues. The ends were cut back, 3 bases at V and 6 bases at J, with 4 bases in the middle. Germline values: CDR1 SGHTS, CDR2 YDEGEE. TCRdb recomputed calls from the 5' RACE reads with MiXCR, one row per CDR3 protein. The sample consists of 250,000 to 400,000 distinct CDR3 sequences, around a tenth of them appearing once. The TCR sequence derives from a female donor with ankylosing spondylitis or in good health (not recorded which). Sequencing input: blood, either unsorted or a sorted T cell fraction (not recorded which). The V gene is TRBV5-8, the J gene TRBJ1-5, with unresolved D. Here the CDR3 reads CASSYPQPQHF. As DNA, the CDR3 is TGTGCCAGCAGCTACCCTCAGCCCCAGCATTTT.